This T cell receptor beta chain comes out of a study of T-cell reconstitution after alpha-beta-depleted transplantation in children. Of note for this clonotype: What it binds is unknown.

Germline V gene lookup returns CDR1 DFQATT and CDR2 SNEGSKA (reference sequence). The CDR3 runs to 12 residues. Germline trimming cut 2 bases from V and 7 bases from J; bases unmatched to any gene: 0. It was with unique molecular identifiers that the TCRbeta library was prepared. TCRdb used MiXCR to reprocess the PCR reads, holding one entry per CDR3 protein. Seen here are 250,000 to 300,000 distinct CDR3 sequences, almost 8% observed once, and the top ten hold approximately 9%. The study, taken as a whole, reports: Newly made T cells mostly supplied T-cell counts and diversity one year after transplant.

The chain combines TRBV20-1 with TRBJ2-1; 9 nucleotides agree with TRBD2. The sequencing here drew on peripheral blood, taken 360 days after TCRalphabeta/CD19-depleted stem cell transplant. The sequence came from a female patient aged 2 to 10 who had a stem cell transplant for Fanconi anemia, so the T cells may come from the graft donor. The CDR3 DNA sequence: TGCAGTGCTAGACTAGCGGGGAATGAGCAGTTCTTC. It codes for CSARLAGNEQFF.